The table lists the clone carrying this T cell receptor beta chain with many counts. Its antigen is still unknown. Trimming left V 5 bases short and J 5 bases short, with 9 bases between. There are 12 residues in the CDR3. Germline CDR1 MDHEN, CDR2 SYDVKM. For TCR beta, libraries came from iRepertoire HTBI primers and Arm-PCR of CDR3 regions. TCRdb reprocessed the multiplex PCR reads with MiXCR, giving one entry per CDR3 protein. The sample yields roughly 500,000 distinct CDR3 sequences, around 12% seen once. Noted time point: newly diagnosed GD, antithyroid drugs for less than 3 months. The TCR library was made from RNA extracted from PBMCs. The entry originates in a study of regulatory T cells in long-lasting Graves disease. The study, taken as a whole, reports: It was possible that the small sample size reduced accuracy.

These data were also reused for a study on T cells in Graves' hyperthyroidism and ophthalmopathy. From that report: Patients showing uncontrolled infection, other autoimmune disease, pregnancy or lactation were ineligible. Primed by the HTBI set, a first-round RT-PCR was run on the TCR CDR3. Most thyroid clonotypes with frequency above 0.001 were detected in blood.

This clonotype was sampled from a woman between 25 and 40 years old with Graves disease. The sample here was peripheral blood mononuclear cells (PBMCs), taken at new diagnosis, from a patient treated with antithyroid drugs. The chain is built from TRBV28 and TRBJ1-2; no definite D call. CDR3 sequence: CASSPVLYGYTF. The CDR3 coding sequence is TGTGCCAGCAGTCCGGTCCTATATGGCTACACCTTC.